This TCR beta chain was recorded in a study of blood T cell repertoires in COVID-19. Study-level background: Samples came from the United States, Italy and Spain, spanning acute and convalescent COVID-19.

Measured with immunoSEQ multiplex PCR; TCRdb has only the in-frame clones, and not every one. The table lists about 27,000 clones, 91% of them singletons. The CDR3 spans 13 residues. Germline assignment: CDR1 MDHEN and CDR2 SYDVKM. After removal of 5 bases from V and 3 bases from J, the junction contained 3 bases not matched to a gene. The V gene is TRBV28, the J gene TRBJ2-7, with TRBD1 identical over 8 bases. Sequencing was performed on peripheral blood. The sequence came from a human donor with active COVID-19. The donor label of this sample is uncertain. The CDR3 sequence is CASSPGQGYEQYF. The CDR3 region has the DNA TGTGCCAGCAGTCCTGGACAGGGCTACGAGCAGTACTTC.